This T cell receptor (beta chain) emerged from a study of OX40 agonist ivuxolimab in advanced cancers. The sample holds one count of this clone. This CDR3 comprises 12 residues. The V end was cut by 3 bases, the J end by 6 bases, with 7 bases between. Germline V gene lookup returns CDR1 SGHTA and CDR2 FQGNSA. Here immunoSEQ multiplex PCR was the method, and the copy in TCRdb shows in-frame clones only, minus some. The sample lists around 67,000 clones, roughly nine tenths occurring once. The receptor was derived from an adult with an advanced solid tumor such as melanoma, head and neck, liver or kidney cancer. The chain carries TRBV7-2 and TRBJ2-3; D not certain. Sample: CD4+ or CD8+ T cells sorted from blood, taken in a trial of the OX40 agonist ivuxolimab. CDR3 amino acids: CASSFSRDTQYF. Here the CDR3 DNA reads TGTGCCAGCAGCTTCAGTCGGGATACGCAGTATTTT. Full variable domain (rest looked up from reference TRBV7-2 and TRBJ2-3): GAGVSQSPSNKVTEKGKDVELRCDPISGHTALYWYRQSLGQGLEFLIYFQGNSAPDKSGLPSDRFSAERTGGSVSTLTIQRTQQEDSAVYLCASSFSRDTQYFGPGTRLTVL.